One T cell receptor (beta chain) is described in this entry. Its target is unknown. This sample was taken from a study of OX40 agonist ivuxolimab in advanced cancers. Background on the study: People who had prior anti-PD-1, anti-PD-L1 or anti-CTLA-4 therapy could take part, and approximately 43% had some.

Using immunoSEQ multiplex PCR, the repertoire was profiled, and TCRdb retains in-frame clones only, with some absent. The sample contains over 30,000 clones, nearly 95% of which appear only once. General study results and limits: The study did not work out the antigen specificity of the expanded peripheral T cells.

Material: CD4+ or CD8+ T cells sorted from blood, obtained in a trial of the OX40 agonist ivuxolimab. This sequence originates from an adult with an advanced solid tumor such as melanoma, head and neck, liver or kidney cancer.

CDR3 residues: CASSLSGSYEFSPLHF. In DNA form, the CDR3 reads TGTGCCAGCAGTTTATCGGGCAGTTATGAGTTCTCACCCCTCCACTTT. This rearrangement joins TRBV27 to TRBJ1-6; no firm D call. The CDR3 covers 16 residues. The V end lost 0 bases, the J end lost 10 bases, and 16 bases lay between the germline ends. Germline CDR1 is MNHEY and CDR2 is SMNVEV (reference sequence).